This paragraph reports one T cell receptor beta chain. Between the trimmed V and J ends, which lost 6 bases and 7 bases, there was a span of 16 bases. This CDR3 has 13 amino acids. Germline V gives CDR1 MNHNS, CDR2 SASEGT. This entry comes from a study of OX40 agonist ivuxolimab in advanced cancers. Turning to the study itself: Clinicians treated patients with ivuxolimab, an agonistic anti-OX40 (CD134) antibody.

Some clones are missing from TCRdb's copy, which holds only in-frame ones; the method was immunoSEQ multiplex PCR. The data show 20,000 to 25,000 clones, with about nine tenths seen just once and 21% held by the top ten. The rearrangement uses TRBV6-1 and TRBJ2-7; the D gene is possibly TRBD2 (6 bases). The receptor was isolated from an adult with an advanced solid tumor such as melanoma, head and neck, liver or kidney cancer. This material consisted of CD4+ or CD8+ T cells sorted from blood, taken in a trial of the OX40 agonist ivuxolimab. For the CDR3, the DNA is TGTGCCAGCAGGCGAGGACTACTAAATGAGCAGTACTTC. Protein product: CASRRGLLNEQYF.